The present entry profiles one T cell receptor beta chain with its context. This entry comes from a study of blood T cell repertoires in COVID-19. This CDR3 spans 14 amino acids. Trimming pared 5 bases from V and 5 bases from J, leaving 13 bases between. Germline loops: CDR1 SGHTA, CDR2 FQGTGA. Produced via immunoSEQ multiplex PCR; TCRdb's table is partial and in-frame only. The table shows approximately 240,000 clones, with approximately 80% occurring only once. The clonotype comes from a middle-aged woman with acute COVID-19. This chain connects TRBV7-3 to TRBJ2-1, with D unresolved. The source material was PBMCs or T cells enriched from blood (not recorded which). CDR3 bases: TGTGCCAGCAGCAGTTGGCAGAACAACAATGAGCAGTTCTTC. It encodes CASSSWQNNNEQFF. Full variable domain (missing parts from reference TRBV7-3 and TRBJ2-1): GAGVSQTPSNKVTEKGKYVELRCDPISGHTALYWYRQSLGQGPEFLIYFQGTGAADDSGLPNDRFFAVRPEGSVSTLKIQRTERGDSAVYLCASSSWQNNNEQFFGPGTRLTVL.